This TCR beta chain was identified during a study of blood T cell repertoires in COVID-19. In the study overall: Samples came from the United States, Italy and Spain, spanning acute and convalescent COVID-19.

As processed by the authors: From reference gene primer amplification, estimates of nucleated cell counts were derived. Sequencing used immunoSEQ multiplex PCR; TCRdb keeps in-frame clones, though not all of them. Clone size and the V and J calls come from that table; the DNA yielded D and trimming. Here the sample spans 40,000 or so clones, approximately 85% being singletons. The sequence was obtained from a human donor in a cohort sampled during active COVID-19. Sequencing was carried out using peripheral blood.

Here the CDR3 reads CASSQGGGTIAFF. In nucleotides, the CDR3 is TGTGCCAGCAGCCAGGGGGGGGGAACTATAGCTTTCTTT. The chain is built from TRBV3-1 (or the pseudogene TRBV3-2) and TRBJ1-1; TRBD1 might be the D (5 bases). Per the germline V gene, CDR1 is LGHDT and CDR2 is YNNKEL (reference sequence). The CDR3 is 13 amino acids. Trimming took 3 bases from V and 10 from J, leaving 15 bases between them.